This T cell receptor (beta chain) came from a study of STAT3 mutations in large granular lymphocyte leukemia. Study overall: Among longitudinally sequenced T-LGLL patients, roughly half had canonical activating STAT3 mutations detected.

Points on this clone: Its specificity is not known.

This table comes from immunoSEQ multiplex PCR, and its TCRdb copy is limited to in-frame clones, with some not included. This table has about 5,200 clones, about two thirds appearing once. The CDR3 covers 13 residues. Looked up from germline, CDR1 is SGHRS and CDR2 is YFSETQ. The V and J ends lost 1 base and 5 bases respectively, with 7 bases between them. Study results and limitations: In several patients, dominant TCR clone burden exceeded STAT3 mutant burden, suggesting STAT3 mutation arose secondarily. At least one immunodominant TCR beta clonotype appeared in every T-cell large granular lymphocyte leukemia patient.

The V and J genes are TRBV5-1 and TRBJ2-1, with D hard to call. The receptor was isolated from a human donor with T large granular lymphocyte leukemia. Some clones in this sample may be carry-over from other donors' samples. Sequenced sample: PBMCs. The CDR3 bases are TGCGCCAGCAGCTTGATCCCCGACAATGAGCAGTTCTTC. This codes for CASSLIPDNEQFF. The whole variable domain, remainder taken from reference TRBV5-1 and TRBJ2-1, is KAGVTQTPRYLIKTRGQQVTLSCSPISGHRSVSWYQQTPGQGLQFLFEYFSETQRNKGNFPGRFSGRQFSNSRSEMNVSTLELGDSALYLCASSLIPDNEQFFGPGTRLTVL.